The 24 T cell receptor beta chains presented below share a single source sample, sequenced in a study of blood T cell repertoires in COVID-19. Using immunoSEQ multiplex PCR, the repertoire was profiled, and TCRdb retains in-frame clones only, with some absent. The sample holds 200,000 to 250,000 clones; just over 85% are singletons and the top ten take 5.9%. The sequencing sample was made of peripheral blood. The receptors were gathered from a man of 80 years or more with acute or convalescent COVID-19.

The chain is built from TRBV24-1 and TRBJ2-3; D perhaps matches TRBD1 (6 bases). Per germline, CDR1 KGHDR and CDR2 SFDVKD. This CDR3 is built from 17 residues. V was trimmed by 1 base and J by 2 bases, leaving 15 bases between them. CDR3 region: CATSDFRGTGNTDTQYF. In nucleotides, the CDR3 is TGTGCCACCAGTGATTTCCGAGGTACAGGGAACACAGATACGCAGTATTTT.

V gene TRBV28 combines with J gene TRBJ2-2; D uncertain. From germline, CDR1 is MDHEN and CDR2 SYDVKM. This CDR3 is 12 amino acids long. V lost 3 bases, J lost 5 bases, and 4 bases lay in between. The CDR3 loop reads CASSFLTGELFF. In DNA, the CDR3 is TGTGCCAGCAGTTTCTTGACCGGGGAGCTGTTTTTT.

CDR3: CASSYTGQGGRNIQYF. CDR3 in DNA: TGTGCCAGCAGTTACACCGGACAGGGGGGAAGAAACATTCAGTACTTC. V and J are TRBV6-5 and TRBJ2-4; TRBD1 matches 10 bases. The CDR3 has 16 amino acids. Trimming cost V 2 bases and J 6 bases; bases outside gene matches: 7. Per the germline V gene, CDR1 is MNHEY and CDR2 is SVGAGI.

J is TRBJ1-2 and V is TRBV19, with TRBD1 identical over 10 bases. The CDR3 runs 13 residues. V was pared by 7 bases and J by 5 bases, with 4 bases of the junction left unmatched. CDR1 and CDR2 from the germline V gene are LNHDA and SQIVND (reference sequence). The CDR3 sequence: CASTKDRGYGYTF. The CDR3 nucleotides are TGTGCCAGTACCAAGGACAGGGGGTATGGCTACACCTTC.

This chain's CDR3 is CASSYGGRGTDTQYF. The DNA of the CDR3 is TGTGCCAGCAGTTACGGCGGGAGGGGCACAGATACGCAGTATTTT. This rearrangement joins TRBV6-5 to TRBJ2-3; TRBD2 aligns across 9 bases. After removal of 2 bases from V and 1 base from J, the junction contained 1 base not matched to a gene. Germline-derived CDR1 and CDR2 are MNHEY and SVGAGI. This CDR3 region has 15 residues.

As regards this clone: This sample also contains other DNA sequences that code for the same CDR3. The chain joins TRBV18 to TRBJ2-2; the D is unclear. This CDR3 has 13 amino acids. Trimming took off 3 bases at V and 1 base at J, with 3 bases between the two ends. Per germline, CDR1 KGHSH and CDR2 LQKENI. The CDR3 reads CASSPQNTGELFF. DNA for the CDR3: TGTGCCAGCTCACCTCAGAACACCGGGGAGCTGTTTTTT.

The rearrangement uses TRBV18 and TRBJ2-6; D not resolved. V lost 1 base and J lost 1, with 11 bases in between. The CDR3 length is 17 residues. The V gene's germline CDR1 is KGHSH and CDR2 LQKENI. Here the CDR3 DNA reads TGTGCCAGCTCACCACTGGGCTCAACTTCTGGGGCCAACGTCCTGACTTTC. Protein: CASSPLGSTSGANVLTF.

The gene calls are TRBV28 and TRBJ1-5, with a tentative D call TRBD1 (6 bases). Looked up from germline, CDR1 is MDHEN and CDR2 is SYDVKM. Trimming stripped 6 bases from V and 1 base from J, with 13 bases between. The CDR3 length is 15 residues. In DNA, the CDR3 is TGTGCCAGCAGCCCCGCCGGACAGAGCAATCAGCCCCAGCATTTT. Its protein product is CASSPAGQSNQPQHF.

V gene TRBV2 combines with J gene TRBJ2-5; 8 bases fit TRBD1. The trim removed 6 bases at V and 4 bases at J, leaving 7 bases unmatched. In germline, CDR1 is SNHLY, CDR2 FYNNEI. The CDR3 loop spans 14 amino acids. CDR3 protein: CASSGQGLRETQYF. The CDR3 coding sequence is TGTGCCAGCAGCGGACAGGGATTACGAGAGACCCAGTACTTC. The whole variable domain, remainder taken from reference TRBV2 and TRBJ2-5, is EPEVTQTPSHQVTQMGQEVILRCVPISNHLYFYWYRQILGQKVEFLVSFYNNEISEKSEIFDDQFSVERPDGSNFTLKIRSTKLEDSAMYFCASSGQGLRETQYFGPGTRLLVL.

This chain connects TRBV24-1 to TRBJ2-1, with TRBD2 matching over 8 bases. Unmatched junction bases numbered 9, after V lost 4 bases and J lost 8 bases. The CDR3 totals 15 residues. The germline V gene has CDR1 KGHDR and CDR2 SFDVKD. This CDR3 is CATSDGAGAGDEQFF. CDR3 DNA: TGTGCCACCAGTGACGGAGCGGGAGCGGGTGATGAGCAGTTCTTC.

Only one count was recorded for this clone. The CDR3 protein is CASSPGTGGANTEAFF. In DNA, the CDR3 is TGTGCCAGCAGCCCGGGGACAGGGGGCGCGAACACTGAAGCTTTCTTT. This rearrangement joins TRBV5-4 to TRBJ1-1; TRBD1 aligns across 12 bases. V was clipped by 4 bases and J by 1 base; unmatched bases: 5. CDR3 length: 16 amino acids. CDR1 and CDR2 (germline): SGHNT, YYREEE (reference sequence).

The rearrangement uses TRBV12-5 and TRBJ2-5; 11 bases fit TRBD2. Germline CDR1 reads LGHNT; CDR2 reads FRNRAP. V gave up 9 bases and J gave up 4 bases; unmatched junction bases: 7. This CDR3 has 14 residues. CDR3 loop: CASALAGVVETQYF. The CDR3 DNA is TGTGCTAGCGCACTAGCGGGAGTTGTAGAGACCCAGTACTTC.

The chain has TRBV6-6 and TRBJ2-6; TRBD1 matches 7 bases. Trimming cost V 6 bases and J 0 bases; bases outside gene matches: 5. The CDR3 loop spans 16 amino acids. From germline, CDR1 is MNHNY and CDR2 SVGAGI (reference sequence). The DNA of the CDR3 is TGTGCCAGCAGGGCGACAGGGAGCTCTGGGGCCAACGTCCTGACTTTC. The encoded protein is CASRATGSSGANVLTF.

This chain uses TRBV5-1 with TRBJ2-7; possible D gene TRBD1, 5 bases. CDR3 length equals 14 residues. Germline V lookup: CDR1 SGHRS, CDR2 YFSETQ. V lost 0 bases and J lost 5, with 12 bases in between. The CDR3 sequence: CASSLEGRVNEQYF. The CDR3 region has the DNA TGCGCCAGCAGCTTGGAAGGCAGGGTAAACGAGCAGTACTTC.

The chain joins TRBV30 to TRBJ1-2; D is undetermined. The CDR3 is 10 amino acids. V gave up 6 bases and J gave up 7 bases, with 9 bases separating them. CDR1 is GTSNPN and CDR2 is SVGIG in the germline V gene (reference sequence). CDR3 loop: CACKSAGYTF. CDR3 DNA: TGTGCCTGTAAAAGCGCTGGCTACACCTTC.

The rearrangement uses TRBV21-1 and TRBJ2-1; the D call TRBD1 from the table was never checked on the DNA. TRBV21-1 is marked as a pseudogene. The CDR3 has 14 amino acids. CDR3 protein: CASSNRDRDNEQFF. The CDR3 DNA reads as TGTGCCAGCAGCAACCGGGACAGGGACAATGAGCAGTTCTTC.

The chain couples TRBV27 to TRBJ1-1; D remains unclear. The length of the CDR3 is 13 residues. The germline V and J ends were trimmed by 8 bases and 0 bases, with 10 bases remaining between them. Germline lookup yields CDR1 MNHEY and CDR2 SMNVEV (reference sequence). CDR3 nucleotide sequence: TGTGCCAGCTCTCCGGAGATGAACACTGAAGCTTTCTTT. This codes for CASSPEMNTEAFF.

This chain uses TRBV7-6 with TRBJ2-3, with a weak D call TRBD1 (5 bases). V was shortened by 2 bases and J by 0 bases, with 9 bases between the two germline ends. Per germline, CDR1 SGHVS and CDR2 FNYEAQ. The CDR3 sequence is 15 residues long. This CDR3 is CASSLKGSSTDTQYF. CDR3 DNA: TGTGCCAGCAGCTTAAAGGGGTCTAGCACAGATACGCAGTATTTT.

This rearrangement joins TRBV11-2 to TRBJ2-5; the match to TRBD2 covers 11 bases. Trimming cost V 5 bases and J 0 bases; bases outside gene matches: 5. The germline CDR1 and CDR2 sequences are SGHAT and FQNNGV. The CDR3 runs 16 residues. The CDR3 reads CASSPWTSGYQETQYF. The DNA of the CDR3 is TGTGCCAGCAGCCCCTGGACTAGCGGGTACCAAGAGACCCAGTACTTC. Full variable domain (rest looked up from reference TRBV11-2 and TRBJ2-5): EAGVAQSPRYKIIEKRQSVAFWCNPISGHATLYWYQQILGQGPKLLIQFQNNGVVDDSQLPKDRFSAERLKGVDSTLKIQPAKLEDSAVYLCASSPWTSGYQETQYFGPGTRLLVL.

The chain is built from TRBV2 and TRBJ1-2; TRBD1 is a possible D gene (5 bases). Germline V CDR1 and CDR2: SNHLY, FYNNEI. V was shortened by 6 bases and J by 8 bases, with 16 bases between the two germline ends. The CDR3 covers 13 residues. The CDR3: CASRIGGVDGYTF. CDR3 bases: TGTGCCAGCAGGATTGGGGGGGTTGACGGCTACACCTTC.

The chain uses TRBV10-3 and TRBJ2-1; 9 nucleotides agree with TRBD1. The CDR3 is 14 residues long. After removal of 6 bases from V and 5 bases from J, the junction contained 5 bases not matched to a gene. Germline V gene sequence: CDR1 ENHRY, CDR2 SYGVKD. The CDR3 DNA reads as TGTGCCATCAGGCCGGGGGACAGGGACAATGAGCAGTTCTTC. This encodes CAIRPGDRDNEQFF.

This rearrangement joins TRBV6-6 to TRBJ2-3, with TRBD2 matching over 10 bases. The V gene's germline CDR1 is MNHNY and CDR2 SVGAGI (reference sequence). With V trimmed by 6 bases and J by 2 bases, 5 bases remained unmatched. The CDR3 loop spans 15 amino acids. DNA for the CDR3: TGTGCCAGCAGCGATAGCGGGAGGTCCACAGATACGCAGTATTTT. Amino acids: CASSDSGRSTDTQYF.

The rearrangement uses TRBV7-2 and TRBJ2-3, with D possibly TRBD2 on 7 matching bases. Trimming left V 3 bases short and J 3 bases short, with 19 bases between. Germline V lookup: CDR1 SGHTA, CDR2 FQGNSA. This CDR3 has 17 amino acids. Here the CDR3 reads CASSFFLGGGATDTQYF. Here the CDR3 DNA reads TGTGCCAGCAGCTTCTTTCTGGGAGGGGGAGCGACAGATACGCAGTATTTT.

The chain recombines TRBV19 with TRBJ1-1, with D uncertain. In germline, CDR1 is LNHDA, CDR2 SQIVND (reference sequence). The CDR3 has 16 residues. Between the trimmed V and J ends, which lost 1 base and 2 bases, there was a span of 14 bases. The DNA of the CDR3 is TGTGCCAGTAGTATAGGCGGGCTAGGGCCAAACACTGAAGCTTTCTTT. Amino acids: CASSIGGLGPNTEAFF.